This TCR beta chain was retrieved from a study of PD-1 blockade in classical Hodgkin lymphoma. Study-wide points: Reported baseline diversity: healthy donors highest, relapsed/refractory patients lowest.

Sequenced by immunoSEQ multiplex PCR; TCRdb stores in-frame clones only, minus some. There are around 32,000 clones in the sample; around 89% occur only once, and roughly 1.2% lies in the top ten. Documented time point: newly diagnosed, previously untreated cHL patient sample. CD4+ T cells were purified from thawed PBMCs by negative selection. Serving as comparison were PBMCs from newly diagnosed, untreated classical Hodgkin lymphoma, which were sequenced alongside the relapsed/refractory trial patients. The CDR3 extends over 13 amino acids. The V gene's germline CDR1 is ENHRY and CDR2 SYGVKD. Trimming removed 5 bases at V and 1 base at J, with 8 bases between. This clone was seen a single time. Its antigen is as yet unknown.

This receptor was identified in a human donor with classical Hodgkin lymphoma. The V call is TRBV10-3, the J call TRBJ1-1; D may be TRBD1 (5 bases). Sequences were obtained from CD4+ T cells from blood. CDR3 residues: CAISPGTNTEAFF. CDR3 DNA sequence: TGTGCCATCAGTCCCGGGACGAACACTGAAGCTTTCTTT.